What follows are 7 T cell receptor beta chains derived from one specimen sequenced in a study of T cells after posttransplantation cyclophosphamide. The protocol was immunoSEQ multiplex PCR, while the TCRdb copy is restricted to in-frame clones and leaves out a portion. The sample includes 47,000 or so clones, around 91% of them seen just once. Specimen: PBMCs. Receptors originate from a woman aged 45 to 65 in good health and a related stem cell transplant donor.

This sequence joins TRBV28 and TRBJ1-2; 10 positions agree with TRBD1. The CDR3 totals 16 residues. J gave up 5 bases and V 6 bases, and 12 bases lay outside the gene matches. From germline, CDR1 is MDHEN and CDR2 SYDVKM. DNA for the CDR3: TGTGCCAGCAGGTCGTCCGGGACAGGGGAGAGATATGGCTACACCTTC. It is translated as CASRSSGTGERYGYTF.

This chain connects TRBV5-4 to TRBJ2-7; 8 nucleotides align to TRBD1. Germline V lookup: CDR1 SGHNT, CDR2 YYREEE (reference sequence). Losses at the gene ends were 3 bases for V and 5 bases for J; bases not matched to a gene: 4. The CDR3 length is 13 residues. DNA of the CDR3: TGTGCCAGCAGCTCCGGACAGGGCCACGAGCAGTACTTC. It translates to CASSSGQGHEQYF.

The chain recombines TRBV7-2 with TRBJ1-2; D perhaps matches TRBD1 (5 bases). Germline CDR1 is SGHTA and CDR2 is FQGNSA. Deletions cut 6 bases from V and 3 bases from J, with 20 bases between. The CDR3 sequence is 16 residues long. The CDR3 DNA follows: TGTGCCAGCAGACCCTTCCTGGGGCAGAACGACTATGGCTACACCTTC. It yields the protein CASRPFLGQNDYGYTF.

The rearrangement uses TRBV5-1 and TRBJ1-3; 7 positions match TRBD1. The germline gives CDR1 SGHRS, CDR2 YFSETQ. The CDR3 has 14 amino acids. The junction had 9 bases not matched to a gene; V was cut back by 4 bases and J by 8 bases. DNA of the CDR3: TGCGCCAGCAGCGAGACAGGGTTGACGCACACCATATATTTT. Encoded protein: CASSETGLTHTIYF.

The V call is TRBV5-6, the J call TRBJ1-3; a possible D gene is TRBD1 (6 bases). The CDR3 runs 15 residues. V shed 0 bases and J shed 3 bases, with 10 bases lying between them. Germline V gene lookup returns CDR1 SGHDT and CDR2 YYEEEE. CDR3 DNA: TGTGCCAGCAGCTTGGGGACAGCGAATGGAAACACCATATATTTT. Translation gives CASSLGTANGNTIYF.

J is TRBJ1-1 and V is TRBV6-1; no firm D call. Trimming took off 5 bases at V and 3 bases at J, with 10 bases between the two ends. Germline V gene lookup returns CDR1 MNHNS and CDR2 SASEGT. The CDR3 has 13 amino acids. The CDR3 DNA follows: TGTGCCAGCAGTACAAGCCTAGACACTGAAGCTTTCTTT. This codes for CASSTSLDTEAFF.

This chain joins TRBV19 and TRBJ1-2; a weak D match, TRBD1 (5 bases). There are 15 residues in the CDR3. Trimming left V 5 bases short and J 6 bases short, with 19 bases between. The germline CDR1 and CDR2 sequences are LNHDA and SQIVND (reference sequence). CDR3 loop: CASSPGGVWVDGYTF. DNA of the CDR3: TGTGCCAGTAGTCCCGGAGGGGTGTGGGTGGATGGCTACACCTTC.